These T cell receptor beta chains were read from a single sample in a study of identical twins. TCRdb re-derived calls from the 5' RACE reads in MiXCR, one entry per CDR3 protein. The sample records approximately 300,000 distinct CDR3 sequences, nearly 9.5% being singletons. Another study also made use of these data, one on yellow fever vaccine responses in identical twins.

The sequenced sample consisted of CD8+ T cells sorted from blood. These receptors were obtained from a young woman in good health. CDR3s include the opening cysteine and the closing phenylalanine or tryptophan. The D gene is left open where the match is weak. Not every row has a clone size; where given, it reads once, few, many or a size class.

length: 13; V: TRBV5-6; D: NA; size: NA; J: TRBJ2-7; DNA: TGTGCCAGCAGCTTCGTGGGAGCCTACGAGCAGTACTTC; CDR3: CASSFVGAYEQYF
length: 19; V: TRBV11-1; D: TRBD2; size: few; J: TRBJ2-1; DNA: TGTGCCAGCAGCTTTCAGCTACCACTAGCGGGGGACTCCTACAATGAGCAGTTCTTC; CDR3: CASSFQLPLAGDSYNEQFF
length: 14; V: TRBV27; D: NA; size: NA; J: TRBJ2-3; DNA: TGTGCCAGCAGTACCGATTCGGGGGCAGATACGCAGTATTTT; CDR3: CASSTDSGADTQYF
length: 13; V: TRBV7-9; D: NA; size: few; J: TRBJ2-2; DNA: TGTGCCAGCATTTGGCTCGACACCGGGGAGCTGTTTTTT; CDR3: CASIWLDTGELFF
length: 17; V: TRBV25-1; D: TRBD1; size: NA; J: TRBJ2-2; DNA: TGTGCCAGACCAAGACAGGGAACCCCAGTTGGCACCGGGGAGCTGTTTTTT; CDR3: CARPRQGTPVGTGELFF
length: 17; V: TRBV7-9; D: NA; size: NA; J: TRBJ2-5; DNA: TGTGCCAGCAGCTTGGGGGTAGACAGCACAAATCAAGAGACCCAGTACTTC; CDR3: CASSLGVDSTNQETQYF
length: 15; V: TRBV4-2; D: NA; size: many; J: TRBJ2-3; DNA: TGTGCCAGCGGTTCTGGATTAGAAATCACAGATACGCAGTATTTT; CDR3: CASGSGLEITDTQYF
length: 13; V: TRBV5-1; D: NA; size: NA; J: TRBJ2-5; DNA: TGCGCCAGCAGTTCGGCGGGTCCCGAGACCCAGTACTTC; CDR3: CASSSAGPETQYF
length: 18; V: TRBV28; D: NA; size: many; J: TRBJ2-5; DNA: TGTGCCAGCAGTGTAGGGACATCCATCCAGCCAGCTCGGGAGACCCAGTACTTC; CDR3: CASSVGTSIQPARETQYF
length: 15; V: TRBV4-1; D: NA; size: few; J: TRBJ2-7; DNA: TGCGCCAGCAGCCTCCGAGGAGGTGGCTGGGACGAGCAGTACTTC; CDR3: CASSLRGGGWDEQYF
length: 13; V: TRBV30; D: NA; size: NA; J: TRBJ2-7; DNA: TGTGCCTGGAGTTACGGCCTATCCTACGAGCAGTACTTC; CDR3: CAWSYGLSYEQYF
length: 15; V: TRBV12-3/TRBV12-4; D: TRBD1; size: NA; J: TRBJ2-2; DNA: TGTGCCAGCAGTCTGACAGGGGGCAGCACCGGGGAGCTGTTTTTT; CDR3: CASSLTGGSTGELFF
length: 14; V: TRBV20-1; D: NA; size: NA; J: TRBJ2-1; DNA: TGCAGTGTATTGGGTTTCTCCTCGGTTTATGAGCAGTTCTTC; CDR3: CSVLGFSSVYEQFF
length: 14; V: TRBV5-6; D: NA; size: few; J: TRBJ1-2; DNA: TGTGCCAGCAGCTTCGAGGGGGATGGCTATGGCTACACCTTC; CDR3: CASSFEGDGYGYTF
length: 12; V: TRBV7-2; D: NA; size: many; J: TRBJ2-3; DNA: TGTGCCAGCAGCTTCCCGGCAGATACGCAGTATTTT; CDR3: CASSFPADTQYF
length: 17; V: TRBV20-1; D: TRBD2; size: NA; J: TRBJ2-1; DNA: TGCAGTGCTAGGGGGCTAGCGGGGCCAAGCTCCTACAATGAGCAGTTCTTC; CDR3: CSARGLAGPSSYNEQFF
length: 16; V: TRBV10-3; D: TRBD2; size: many; J: TRBJ2-1; DNA: TGTGCCATCAGTGGGACTAGCGGGGACAATTACAATGAGCAGTTCTTC; CDR3: CAISGTSGDNYNEQFF
length: 15; V: TRBV4-2; D: NA; size: few; J: TRBJ2-1; DNA: TGTGCCAGCAGCCAAGGCGAACTAACCTACAATGAGCAGTTCTTC; CDR3: CASSQGELTYNEQFF
length: 21; V: TRBV11-1; D: TRBD2; size: many; J: TRBJ2-3; DNA: TGTGCCAGCAGCAACCGCCAGGGAGCCCCTCGGCTAGCGGCGTCCACAGATACGCAGTATTTT; CDR3: CASSNRQGAPRLAASTDTQYF
length: 16; V: TRBV15; D: NA; size: NA; J: TRBJ2-1; DNA: TGTGCCACCAGCAGAGATCATTCGAGTTCCTACAATGAGCAGTTCTTC; CDR3: CATSRDHSSSYNEQFF
length: 15; V: TRBV29-1; D: NA; size: many; J: TRBJ1-1; DNA: TGCAGCGTTGAGGGGTGGAGTCACCAGAACACTGAAGCTTTCTTT; CDR3: CSVEGWSHQNTEAFF
length: 13; V: TRBV30; D: NA; size: few; J: TRBJ2-5; DNA: TGTGCCTGGAGTGAAGGCCCTGTGGAGACCCAGTACTTC; CDR3: CAWSEGPVETQYF
length: 14; V: TRBV4-2; D: NA; size: many; J: TRBJ2-1; DNA: TGTGCCAGCAGCCAAGAGACTAGCTACAATGAGCAGTTCTTC; CDR3: CASSQETSYNEQFF
length: 14; V: TRBV4-2; D: NA; size: many; J: TRBJ1-2; DNA: TGTGCCAGCAGCCAAGACAGAAGGAACTATGGCTACACCTTC; CDR3: CASSQDRRNYGYTF
length: 15; V: TRBV6-4; D: NA; size: many; J: TRBJ2-1; DNA: TGTGCCAGCAGTGACTCGAGGGACGGGGGTAATGAGCAGTTCTTC; CDR3: CASSDSRDGGNEQFF
length: 11; V: TRBV25-1; D: NA; size: few; J: TRBJ2-7; DNA: TGTGCCAGCAGTGTGAACTACGAGCAGTACTTC; CDR3: CASSVNYEQYF
length: 16; V: TRBV7-3; D: TRBD2; size: NA; J: TRBJ2-3; DNA: TGTGCCAGCAGCTTACTTGGCGGGGGGGCCACAGATACGCAGTATTTT; CDR3: CASSLLGGGATDTQYF
length: 14; V: TRBV13; D: NA; size: few; J: TRBJ1-1; DNA: TGTGCCAGCAGCTTAGGCCCCAAGAACACTGAAGCTTTCTTT; CDR3: CASSLGPKNTEAFF